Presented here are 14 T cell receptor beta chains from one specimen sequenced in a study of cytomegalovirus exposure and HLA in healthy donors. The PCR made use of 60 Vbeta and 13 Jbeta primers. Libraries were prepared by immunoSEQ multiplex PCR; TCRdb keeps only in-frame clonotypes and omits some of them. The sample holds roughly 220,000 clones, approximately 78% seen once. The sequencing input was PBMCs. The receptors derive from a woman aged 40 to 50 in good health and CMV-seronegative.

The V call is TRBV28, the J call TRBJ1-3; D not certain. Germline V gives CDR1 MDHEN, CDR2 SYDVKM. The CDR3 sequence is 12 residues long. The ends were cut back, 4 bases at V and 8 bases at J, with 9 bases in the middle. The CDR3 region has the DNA TGTGCCAGCAGTTCTAGGATCTACACCATATATTTT. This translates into CASSSRIYTIYF.

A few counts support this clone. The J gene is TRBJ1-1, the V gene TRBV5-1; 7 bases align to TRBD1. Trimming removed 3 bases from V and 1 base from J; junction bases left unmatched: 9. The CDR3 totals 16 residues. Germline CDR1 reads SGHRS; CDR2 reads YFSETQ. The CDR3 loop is CASSSRQGGGNTEAFF. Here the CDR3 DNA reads TGCGCCAGCAGCTCAAGACAGGGCGGAGGGAACACTGAAGCTTTCTTT.

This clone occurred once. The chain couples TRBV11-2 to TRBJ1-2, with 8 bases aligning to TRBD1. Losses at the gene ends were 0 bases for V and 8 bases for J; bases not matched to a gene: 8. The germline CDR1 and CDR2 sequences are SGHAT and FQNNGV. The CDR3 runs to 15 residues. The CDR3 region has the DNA TGTGCCAGCAGCTTAGATCGCAGGGGGCTTAGGGGCTACACCTTC. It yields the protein CASSLDRRGLRGYTF.

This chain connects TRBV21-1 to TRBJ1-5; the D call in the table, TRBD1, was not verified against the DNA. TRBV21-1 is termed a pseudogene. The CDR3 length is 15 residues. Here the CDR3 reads CASSSGWDRNQPQHF. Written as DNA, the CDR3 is TGTGCCAGCAGCTCGGGTTGGGACAGGAATCAGCCCCAGCATTTT.

CDR3: CASSLAFTGTGREKLFF. Here the CDR3 DNA reads TGTGCCAGCAGCTTAGCCTTTACAGGGACAGGTCGGGAAAAACTGTTTTTT. This chain links TRBV7-6 with TRBJ1-4; 8 bases are a match to TRBD1. Losses at the gene ends were 0 bases for V and 8 bases for J; bases not matched to a gene: 11. Germline lookup yields CDR1 SGHVS and CDR2 FNYEAQ. The length of the CDR3 is 17 residues.

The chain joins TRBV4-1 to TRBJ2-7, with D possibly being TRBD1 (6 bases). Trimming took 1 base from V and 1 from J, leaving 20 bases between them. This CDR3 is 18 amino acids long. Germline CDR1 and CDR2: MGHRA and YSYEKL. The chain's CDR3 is CASSQGPTGSGQSYEQYF. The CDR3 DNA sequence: TGCGCCAGCAGCCAAGGGCCTACAGGGAGTGGGCAATCCTACGAGCAGTACTTC.

Here the CDR3 reads CASRSGGGETQYF. CDR3 coding DNA: TGCGCCAGCAGAAGTGGGGGGGGAGAGACCCAGTACTTC. This chain uses TRBV5-1 with TRBJ2-5, with TRBD2 matching over 7 bases. V lost 5 bases to trimming and J lost 4 bases; unmatched junction nucleotides: 5. The germline gives CDR1 SGHRS, CDR2 YFSETQ. CDR3 size: 13 residues.

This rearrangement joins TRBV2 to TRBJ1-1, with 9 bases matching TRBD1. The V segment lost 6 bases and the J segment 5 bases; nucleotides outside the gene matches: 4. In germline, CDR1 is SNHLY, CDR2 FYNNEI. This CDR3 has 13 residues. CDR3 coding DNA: TGTGCCAGCAGGGACAGGGGAAGGACTGAAGCTTTCTTT. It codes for CASRDRGRTEAFF.

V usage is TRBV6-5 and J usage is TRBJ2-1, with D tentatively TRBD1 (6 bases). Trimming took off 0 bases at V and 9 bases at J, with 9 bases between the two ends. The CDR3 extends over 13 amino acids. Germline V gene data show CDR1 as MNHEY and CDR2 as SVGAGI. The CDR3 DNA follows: TGTGCCAGCAGTTACTCGTCAGGGGCTGAGCAGTTCTTC. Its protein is CASSYSSGAEQFF.

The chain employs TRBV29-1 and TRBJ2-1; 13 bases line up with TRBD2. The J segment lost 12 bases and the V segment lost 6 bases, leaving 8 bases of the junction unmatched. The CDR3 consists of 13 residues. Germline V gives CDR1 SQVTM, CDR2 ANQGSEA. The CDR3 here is CSVGLAGDSWQFF. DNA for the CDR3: TGCAGCGTCGGACTAGCGGGAGATTCGTGGCAGTTCTTC.

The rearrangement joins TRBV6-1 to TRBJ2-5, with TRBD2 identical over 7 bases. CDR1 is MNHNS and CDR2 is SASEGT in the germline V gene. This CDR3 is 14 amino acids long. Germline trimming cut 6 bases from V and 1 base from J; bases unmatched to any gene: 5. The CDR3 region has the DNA TGTGCCAGCAGGACGATAGCGGGCCAAGAGACCCAGTACTTC. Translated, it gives CASRTIAGQETQYF.

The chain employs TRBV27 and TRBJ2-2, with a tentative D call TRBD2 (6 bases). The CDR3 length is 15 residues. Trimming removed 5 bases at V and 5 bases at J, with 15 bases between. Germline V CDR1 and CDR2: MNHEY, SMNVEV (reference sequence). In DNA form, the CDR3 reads TGTGCCAGCAGTCATCTAGCGCATAGAACCGGGGAGCTGTTTTTT. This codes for CASSHLAHRTGELFF.

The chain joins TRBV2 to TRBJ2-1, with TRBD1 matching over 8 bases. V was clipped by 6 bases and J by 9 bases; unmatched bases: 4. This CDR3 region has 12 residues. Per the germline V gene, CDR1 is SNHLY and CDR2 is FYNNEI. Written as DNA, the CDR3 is TGTGCCAGCAGACGGACAGGGCCTGAGCAGTTCTTC. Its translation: CASRRTGPEQFF.

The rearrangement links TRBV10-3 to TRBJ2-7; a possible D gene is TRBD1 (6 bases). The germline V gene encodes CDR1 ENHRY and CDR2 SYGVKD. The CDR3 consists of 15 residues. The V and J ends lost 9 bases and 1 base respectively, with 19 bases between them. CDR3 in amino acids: CAILERGHLSYEQYF. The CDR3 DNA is TGTGCCATTCTGGAGAGGGGACATTTATCCTACGAGCAGTACTTC.